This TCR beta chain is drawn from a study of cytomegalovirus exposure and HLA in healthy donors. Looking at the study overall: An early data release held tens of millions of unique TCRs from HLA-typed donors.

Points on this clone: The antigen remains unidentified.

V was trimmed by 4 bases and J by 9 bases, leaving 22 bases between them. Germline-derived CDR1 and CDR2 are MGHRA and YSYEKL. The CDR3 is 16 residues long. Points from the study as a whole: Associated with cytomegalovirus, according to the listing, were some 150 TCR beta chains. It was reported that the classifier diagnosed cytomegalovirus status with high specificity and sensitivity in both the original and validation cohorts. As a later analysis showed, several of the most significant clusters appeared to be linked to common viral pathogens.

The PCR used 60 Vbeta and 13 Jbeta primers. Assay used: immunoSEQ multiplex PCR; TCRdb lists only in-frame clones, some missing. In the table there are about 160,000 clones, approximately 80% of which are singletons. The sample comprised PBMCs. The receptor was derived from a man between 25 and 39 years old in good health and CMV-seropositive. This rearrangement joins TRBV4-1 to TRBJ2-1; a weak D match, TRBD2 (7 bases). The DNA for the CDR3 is TGCGCCAGCAGCCCAGAGGGGGGGCCAGGGGATAGTGAGCAGTTCTTC. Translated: CASSPEGGPGDSEQFF.